Shown below are 22 T cell receptor beta chains from a single sample sequenced in a study of blood T cell repertoires in COVID-19 (dated by TCRdb to 2020 to 2022). The library was generated by the immunoSEQ multiplex PCR assay. Sourced from immuneACCESS, this table was stored by TCRdb with only in-frame sequences that have V and J called. A share of the clones is absent; for the studies checked, an unresolved V gene accounts for under half, and the remainder has no known explanation. The sample contains 200,000 to 250,000 clones, roughly 85% of them found a single time. Of the sample, more than 3.5% is held by the ten largest clones. Sequenced: PBMCs or T cells enriched from blood (not recorded which). Source of these receptors: a woman between 35 and 50 years old with acute COVID-19.

In DNA form, the CDR3 reads TGTGCCAGCAGCCTTTCCGGGACAGGGGGAGATGGCTACACCTTC. Its protein product is CASSLSGTGGDGYTF. This rearrangement joins TRBV4-2 to TRBJ1-2; 11 bases are a match to TRBD1. Trimming at V came to 4 bases and at J to 6 bases, leaving 7 bases not matched to a gene. Germline lookup yields CDR1 LGHNA and CDR2 YNFKEQ. CDR3 length equals 15 residues.

The J gene is TRBJ1-3, the V gene TRBV6-5; D is uncertain. Trimming left V 10 bases short and J 0 bases short, with 13 bases between. The CDR3 is 14 amino acids. Germline CDR1 and CDR2: MNHEY and SVGAGI. For the CDR3, the DNA is TGTGCCATCGGGAGCGGGGTCTCTGGAAACACCATATATTTT. It specifies CAIGSGVSGNTIYF.

The V gene is TRBV12-5, the J gene TRBJ1-1, with D perhaps TRBD1 (5 bases). This CDR3 is 13 amino acids long. Germline assignment: CDR1 LGHNT and CDR2 FRNRAP. V dropped 8 bases and J dropped 4 bases, with 14 bases sitting between them. The chain's CDR3 is CASRGRIPTEAFF. CDR3 sequence (DNA): TGTGCTAGTCGGGGGAGGATTCCCACTGAAGCTTTCTTT.

J is TRBJ1-6 and V is TRBV9; a possible D gene is TRBD1 (6 bases). The CDR3 totals 17 residues. CDR1 is SGDLS, CDR2 YYNGEE, per germline. V was cut by 4 bases and J by 8 bases, with 22 bases left in between. This CDR3 reads CASSPSPGTMGDSPLHF. For the CDR3, the DNA is TGTGCCAGCAGCCCGTCCCCCGGGACAATGGGCGATTCACCCCTCCACTTT.

V gene TRBV6-5 combines with J gene TRBJ1-1; the D gene is possibly TRBD1 (5 bases). The germline V gene has CDR1 MNHEY and CDR2 SVGAGI. This CDR3 comprises 14 residues. V was pared by 7 bases and J by 0 bases, with 12 bases between. The CDR3 reads CASKGKGVNTEAFF. The CDR3 coding sequence is TGTGCCAGCAAGGGAAAAGGGGTGAACACTGAAGCTTTCTTT.

A remark on this clone: The sample holds other DNA sequences that translate to the same CDR3. The chain has TRBV6-5 and TRBJ1-1; D remains unclear. Germline-derived CDR1 and CDR2 are MNHEY and SVGAGI. V was pared by 0 bases and J by 3 bases, with 5 bases between. This CDR3 is 13 amino acids long. CDR3 sequence reads: CASSYSRDTEAFF. The DNA for the CDR3 is TGTGCCAGCAGTTACTCTCGGGACACTGAAGCTTTCTTT.

V gene TRBV5-5 combines with J gene TRBJ2-3; D remains ambiguous. The CDR3 has 13 amino acids. Trimming removed 3 bases from V and 3 bases from J, with 8 bases in between. Germline V lookup: CDR1 SGHKS, CDR2 YYEKEE (reference sequence). For the CDR3, the DNA is TGTGCCAGCAGCTCTACGTGGACAGATACGCAGTATTTT. Encoded protein: CASSSTWTDTQYF.

The rearrangement uses TRBV18 and TRBJ1-2; no clear D gene. The CDR3 extends over 15 amino acids. Germline CDR1 KGHSH, CDR2 LQKENI. Trimming pared 0 bases from V and 5 bases from J, leaving 13 bases between. The CDR3 region is CASSPPGREAYGYTF. DNA of the CDR3: TGTGCCAGCTCACCACCGGGGAGGGAGGCGTATGGCTACACCTTC. The full variable domain, in which reference TRBV18 and TRBJ1-2 provide the parts outside the CDR3, is NAGVMQNPRHLVRRRGQEARLRCSPMKGHSHVYWYRQLPEEGLKFMVYLQKENIIDESGMPKERFSAEFPKEGPSILRIQQVVRGDSAAYFCASSPPGREAYGYTFGSGTRLTVV.

The rearrangement links TRBV5-4 to TRBJ1-1; D might be TRBD1 (6 bases). Trimming pared 1 base from V and 5 bases from J, leaving 12 bases between. Looked up from germline, CDR1 is SGHNT and CDR2 is YYREEE (reference sequence). This CDR3 region has 14 residues. The CDR3 reads CASSLRTVDTEAFF. The CDR3 nucleotides read TGTGCCAGCAGCTTGAGGACAGTAGATACTGAAGCTTTCTTT. The full variable domain, rest sourced from reference TRBV5-4 and TRBJ1-1, is ETGVTQSPTHLIKTRGQQVTLRCSSQSGHNTVSWYQQALGQGPQFIFQYYREEENGRGNFPPRFSGLQFPNYSSELNVNALELDDSALYLCASSLRTVDTEAFFGQGTRLTVV.

This chain connects TRBV11-2 to TRBJ1-2; 7 positions match TRBD1. CDR1 is SGHAT, CDR2 FQNNGV, per germline. CDR3 length: 12 amino acids. The V gene end was trimmed by 5 bases and the J gene end by 7 bases; junction bases not matched to a gene: 4. DNA for the CDR3: TGTGCCAGCAGCAGAGACAGGGTTGGCTACACCTTC. Translation: CASSRDRVGYTF.

The rearrangement joins TRBV5-1 to TRBJ2-1; 12 nucleotides align to TRBD2. In germline, CDR1 is SGHRS, CDR2 YFSETQ. Losses at the gene ends were 0 bases for V and 8 bases for J; bases not matched to a gene: 6. The CDR3 loop spans 16 amino acids. The chain's CDR3 is CASSLDTSGGFDEQFF. The CDR3 nucleotides are TGCGCCAGCAGCTTGGACACTAGCGGGGGGTTCGATGAGCAGTTCTTC.

The chain recombines TRBV5-4 with TRBJ2-7; D perhaps matches TRBD1 (7 bases). Germline V CDR1 and CDR2: SGHNT, YYREEE (reference sequence). The CDR3 has 15 amino acids. The V end lost 3 bases, the J end lost 4 bases, and 17 bases lay between the germline ends. This CDR3 reads CASSSPGDRRYEQYF. CDR3 bases: TGTGCCAGCAGCTCCCCGGGGGACAGACGATACGAGCAGTACTTC.

The chain uses TRBV5-1 and TRBJ2-1, with a tentative D call TRBD1 (6 bases). V lost 4 bases and J 0 bases, leaving 14 bases between the germline ends. The CDR3 totals 16 residues. Germline V gene lookup returns CDR1 SGHRS and CDR2 YFSETQ. CDR3 DNA sequence: TGCGCCAGCAGCACCGAAGGACAGAGCTCCTACAATGAGCAGTTCTTC. This encodes CASSTEGQSSYNEQFF.

The chain combines TRBV5-8 with TRBJ1-1, with D maybe TRBD1 (6 bases). Germline assignment: CDR1 SGHTS and CDR2 YDEGEE. V dropped 4 bases and J dropped 6 bases, with 22 bases sitting between them. This CDR3 is 16 amino acids long. Here the CDR3 DNA reads TGTGCCAGCAGCGCGACTCCACAGGGTAAGGGCCCTGAAGCTTTCTTT. Encoded protein: CASSATPQGKGPEAFF.

The V and J genes are TRBV5-1 and TRBJ1-3; D remains ambiguous. V gave up 4 bases and J gave up 0 bases, with 17 bases separating them. The CDR3 covers 17 residues. The germline V gene has CDR1 SGHRS and CDR2 YFSETQ. The CDR3 loop reads CASSPYGGPASGNTIYF. CDR3 nucleotides: TGCGCCAGCAGCCCCTACGGCGGGCCAGCCTCTGGAAACACCATATATTTT.

The chain links TRBV11-2 to TRBJ2-7, with D possibly TRBD2 on 7 matching bases. Germline assignment: CDR1 SGHAT and CDR2 FQNNGV. The CDR3 is 16 residues long. Trimming took off 5 bases at V and 0 bases at J, with 17 bases between the two ends. The CDR3 here is CASSRGGGSPSYEQYV. CDR3 nucleotides: TGTGCCAGCAGCCGAGGGGGGGGGTCCCCCTCCTACGAGCAGTACGTC.

This clone was picked up a small number of times. Other DNA sequences of this sample code for an identical CDR3. V usage is TRBV5-1 and J usage is TRBJ1-1; 7 positions agree with TRBD1. Germline V gene sequence: CDR1 SGHRS, CDR2 YFSETQ. The trim removed 2 bases at V and 1 base at J, leaving 2 bases unmatched. There are 14 residues in the CDR3. The CDR3 region is CASSLGTANTEAFF. The CDR3 DNA is TGCGCCAGCAGCTTAGGGACAGCGAACACTGAAGCTTTCTTT.

V gene TRBV19 combines with J gene TRBJ1-2; weak D call: TRBD1 (6 bases). V was shortened by 11 bases and J by 4 bases, with 23 bases between the two germline ends. The CDR3 totals 15 residues. Germline CDR1 LNHDA, CDR2 SQIVND (reference sequence). This chain's CDR3 is CASHGGQRLFYGYTF. As DNA, the CDR3 is TGTGCCTCCCATGGGGGACAAAGACTATTCTATGGCTACACCTTC. The whole variable domain, filled in from reference TRBV19 and TRBJ1-2, reads DGGITQSPKYLFRKEGQNVTLSCEQNLNHDAMYWYRQDPGQGLRLIYYSQIVNDFQKGDIAEGYSVSREKKESFPLTVTSAQKNPTAFYLCASHGGQRLFYGYTFGSGTRLTVV.

This rearrangement joins TRBV7-8 to TRBJ1-1; TRBD1 matches at 10 bases. Germline V gene sequence: CDR1 SGHVS, CDR2 FQNEAQ. The trim removed 4 bases at V and 1 base at J, leaving 9 bases unmatched. The CDR3 is made up of 17 amino acids. CDR3 region: CASSSGTGAARNTEAFF. The CDR3 region has the DNA TGTGCCAGCAGCTCCGGGACAGGGGCGGCCAGGAACACTGAAGCTTTCTTT.

The chain couples TRBV3-1 (or the pseudogene TRBV3-2) to TRBJ1-3; D is ambiguous. The CDR3 loop spans 18 amino acids. Germline V gene lookup returns CDR1 LGHDT and CDR2 YNNKEL (reference sequence). V shed 1 base and J shed 0 bases, with 16 bases lying between them. The chain's CDR3 is CASSQVWVGRISGNTIYF. The CDR3 bases are TGTGCCAGCAGCCAAGTATGGGTGGGCAGAATCTCTGGAAACACCATATATTTT.

In its sample, this clone was seen once. Mismatch with germline at one junction end may stem from a read error. This chain links TRBV7-7 with TRBJ2-2; no reliable D call. CDR3 length: 13 amino acids. Germline CDR1 is SSHAT and CDR2 is FNYEAQ (reference sequence). DNA for the CDR3: TGTGCTAGCAGTCCAACCAGCACCGGGGAGCTGTTTTTT. Translation: CASSPTSTGELFF.

The chain carries TRBV13 and TRBJ1-1, with 8 positions matching TRBD1. There are 13 residues in the CDR3. The trim removed 8 bases at V and 11 bases at J, leaving 13 bases unmatched. Germline loops: CDR1 PRHDT, CDR2 FYEKMQ (reference sequence). For the CDR3, the DNA is TGTGCCAGCTGGACAGGGACCACGATGGCTGCTTTCTTT. Protein sequence: CASWTGTTMAAFF.